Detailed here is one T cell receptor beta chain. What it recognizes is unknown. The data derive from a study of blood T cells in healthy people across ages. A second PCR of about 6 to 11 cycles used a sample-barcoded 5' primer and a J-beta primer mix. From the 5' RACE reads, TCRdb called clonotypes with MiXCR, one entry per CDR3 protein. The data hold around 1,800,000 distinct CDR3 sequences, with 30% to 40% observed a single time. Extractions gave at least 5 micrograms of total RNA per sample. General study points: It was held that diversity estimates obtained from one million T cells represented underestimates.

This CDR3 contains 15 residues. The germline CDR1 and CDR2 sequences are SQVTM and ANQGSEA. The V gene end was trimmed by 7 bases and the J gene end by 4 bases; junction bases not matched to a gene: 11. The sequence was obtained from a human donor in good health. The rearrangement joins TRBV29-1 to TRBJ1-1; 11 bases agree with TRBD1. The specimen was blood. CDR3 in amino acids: CSAAGTGGKVTEAFF. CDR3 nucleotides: TGCAGCGCCGCCGGGACAGGGGGTAAGGTCACTGAAGCTTTCTTT.